Listed here is a single TCR beta chain. The sample originates from a study of T cell changes during pregnancy in multiple sclerosis. Data came from immunoSEQ multiplex PCR; TCRdb stores just in-frame clones and leaves some out. Among some 97,000 clones listed, over 80% were seen once. This CDR3 has 15 amino acids. V trimming: 5 bases; J trimming: 7 bases; junction bases outside the gene matches: 11. CDR1 and CDR2 from the germline V gene are LNHDA and SQIVND (reference sequence). V gene TRBV19 combines with J gene TRBJ2-4; 7 bases align to TRBD1. The sequence was obtained from a female donor with multiple sclerosis, enrolled in a pregnancy study. Material: peripheral blood, obtained after pregnancy. This CDR3 reads CASSRSSGQANIQYF. The CDR3 coding sequence is TGTGCCAGTAGTCGGAGCTCCGGACAGGCCAACATTCAGTACTTC.